This TCR beta chain stems from a study of T cells in Graves' hyperthyroidism and ophthalmopathy. Study information: Peripheral blood was acquired at first diagnosis, ahead of any therapy whatsoever. Study-wide points: Peripheral blood also featured most of the thyroid clonotypes expanded above 0.001. In the analysis, a 13 V-J model separated ophthalmopathy from stable hyperthyroidism.

With respect to this clonotype: The antigen remains undetermined.

Germline V lookup: CDR1 MNHEY, CDR2 SVGAGI. Trimming left V 0 bases short and J 2 bases short, with 11 bases between. The CDR3 consists of 15 residues. Each patient was aged 18 to 65 and had newly diagnosed hyperthyroidism of under 2 months' duration. The TCR beta CDR3 regions underwent amplification using RNA transcripts as the source. Initially, a first-round RT-PCR of the TCR CDR3 employed the HTBI primer set. TCRdb re-called the multiplex PCR reads through MiXCR, storing one row per CDR3 protein. The data contain about 560,000 distinct CDR3 sequences, 15% to 18% of them singletons. The source of this sequence is a woman in her 30s with Graves' hyperthyroidism. V and J are TRBV6-5 and TRBJ2-7, with a tentative D call TRBD1 (6 bases). Input material: blood. The CDR3 here is CASSYSRDTAYEQYF. The CDR3, as DNA: TGTGCCAGCAGTTACTCGAGGGACACCGCCTACGAGCAGTACTTC.